What follows is one T cell receptor (beta chain) and its context. This CDR3 has 23 residues. Germline lookup yields CDR1 LNHDA and CDR2 SQIVND (reference sequence). Germline trimming cut 3 bases from V and 3 bases from J; bases unmatched to any gene: 27. The record originates from a study of OX40 agonist ivuxolimab in advanced cancers. This table comes from immunoSEQ multiplex PCR, and its TCRdb copy is limited to in-frame clones, with some not included. In the table there are tens of thousands of clones, around 90% of which are singletons. The chain uses TRBV19 and TRBJ2-7; 12 bases map to TRBD1. This material consisted of CD4+ or CD8+ T cells sorted from blood, taken in a trial of the OX40 agonist ivuxolimab. The sequence came from an adult with an advanced solid tumor such as melanoma, head and neck, liver or kidney cancer. The CDR3 region is CASSIRDRGRDYVSNVRDYEQYF. In DNA, the CDR3 is TGTGCCAGTAGTATTCGGGACAGGGGGCGCGACTACGTTTCGAACGTTCGGGACTACGAGCAGTACTTC.